This section outlines one T cell receptor beta chain sequence together with its context. Its antigen is still unknown. The source of the sample is a study of OX40 agonist ivuxolimab in advanced cancers. Study-wide results and limits: Circulating CD4+ and CD8+ T cells showed clonal expansion by week 6 at 0.1 to 3.0 mg/kg. What antigens the expanded peripheral T cells recognized was never established.

V was pared by 5 bases and J by 4 bases, with 4 bases of the junction left unmatched. Germline values: CDR1 SGHTA, CDR2 FQGNSA. The CDR3 has 13 amino acids. The protocol was immunoSEQ multiplex PCR, while the TCRdb copy is restricted to in-frame clones and leaves out a portion. The sample has 50,000 to 65,000 clones; roughly 90% are singletons. The specimen was CD4+ or CD8+ T cells sorted from blood, collected in a trial of the OX40 agonist ivuxolimab. The chain joins TRBV7-2 to TRBJ2-5; the match to TRBD1 covers 7 bases. The TCR comes from an adult with an advanced solid tumor such as melanoma, head and neck, liver or kidney cancer. The CDR3 DNA is TGTGCCAGCAGCCCGGGGACAGCAGAGACCCAGTACTTC. Residues: CASSPGTAETQYF.